This section outlines one TCR beta chain sequence together with its context. The specificity of this receptor is unknown. Base qualities were left out, and no much larger clone turns up one base away. The patients picked for sequencing were ones in whom flow cytometry had shown an expansion of CD8+CD57+ cells. Every patient had severe acquired aplastic anemia, diagnosed using the International Study of Aplastic Anemia and Agranulocytosis and Camitta criteria. No therapy had been received by the patients at the time of blood sampling. In the study, sorted CD4+ and CD8+ blood T cells from patients with severe aplastic anemia and from healthy subjects underwent deep sequencing of TCR repertoires. Patients were enrolled under clinicaltrials.gov protocols 00001620, 01623167, 00001397, 00071045, 00081523 and 00961064 in the USA. Ficoll-Paque density gradient centrifugation was used to isolate peripheral blood mononuclear cells. Before DNA was extracted, CD4+ and CD8+ T cells were sorted using either FACS or magnetic beads.

In the germline V gene, CDR1 corresponds to SGHDN and CDR2 to FVKESK. The germline ends are 16 bases apart after V is trimmed by 4 bases and J by 10 bases. The cysteine opens and the phenylalanine closes a CDR3 of 13 amino acids. Only the CDR3 DNA is retained, 39 bases long and in frame from the first base. The data stem from a study of CD8+CD57+ T cells in acquired aplastic anemia listed by TCRdb under 2018. With respect to the entire study: A mean of roughly 3.2 ug of DNA, ranging from about 0.19 to 27.4 ug, was extracted from sorted CD4+ and CD8+ cells. CD8+CD57+ expansion was defined as a frequency above the mean frequency observed in healthy subjects.

Beyond this particular receptor, the publication reports: Between patients and healthy controls, no significant difference in CD8+ Simpson's diversity was found (P=0.060). Roughly 30 CD8+ CDR3 sequences were shared between patients and controls but appeared highly expressed in patients and within their immunodominant clones.

Genomic DNA was used as template for profiling of TCR beta VDJ combinations and CDR3 sequences. An Illumina HiSeq 2000 was the platform used for TCR repertoire sequencing. As for the original processing: TRBV/TRBJ rearrangement plots, CDR3 size and DJ length profiles, and Simpson's diversity index were used to evaluate the repertoires. The most abundant DNA sequence in the deep sequencing data was taken as the immunodominant clone. CDR3 amino acid sequences were screened for sharing across subjects and were compared with published repertoires and the VDJdb database. TCRdb reran the public reads through fastp at Q25 and MiXCR, keeping productive beta chains. Merged by CDR3 protein, the rows form single entries marked with the most common genes and DNA. For this entry, the V and J calls and clone size follow TCRdb and not the study's own pipeline. For this sample there are about 98,000 distinct CDR3 sequences; around 70% appear just once. The leading ten clones occupy over 55% of the sample.

The sample comprised sorted CD4+, CD8+, or CD8+CD57+ T cells (not recorded which) from PBMCs. The rearranged chain carries TRBV14 and TRBJ1-2; the D gene is perhaps TRBD1, from 5 matching bases. This receptor was taken from a human donor with aplastic anemia. The base sequence is TGTGCCAGCAGCCTACAGCAAGGGGAGGCCTACACCTTC. It codes for CASSLQQGEAYTF.